The 8 T cell receptor beta chains listed next were all sequenced from one sample in a study of blood T cell repertoires in COVID-19 (dated by TCRdb to about 2020). Libraries came from the immunoSEQ multiplex PCR assay. As stored in TCRdb, this immuneACCESS dataset retains in-frame rearrangements with V and J assigned. A fraction of the clones does not appear; measured against another copy, unresolved V genes explain less than half of the discrepancy, and the remainder lacks a known reason. The sample has over 95,000 clones on record, around 84% of them singletons. The ten largest clones take up about 8.5% of the sample. Sequenced material: peripheral blood. These receptors were collected from a woman aged 40 to 50 with acute or convalescent COVID-19.

This rearrangement joins TRBV7-5 to TRBJ1-5; the table assigns TRBD1, which was not confirmed against the DNA. TRBV7-5 is shown as a pseudogene. The CDR3 is 15 amino acids. The CDR3 sequence: CARSLGTGNDQPQHF. CDR3 nucleotides: TGTGCCAGAAGCTTAGGTACAGGCAACGATCAGCCCCAGCATTTT.

The chain uses TRBV7-2 and TRBJ1-2; D is uncertain. Germline V CDR1 and CDR2: SGHTA, FQGNSA. This CDR3 has 14 amino acids. Trimming pared 7 bases from V and 4 bases from J, leaving 16 bases between. For the CDR3, the DNA is TGTGCCAGCACCTCGTCACGTTCGAGCTATGGCTACACCTTC. This translates into CASTSSRSSYGYTF.

CDR3 sequence reads: CASSQERQAYEQYF. CDR3 nucleotide sequence: TGTGCCAGCAGCCAAGAACGACAGGCATACGAGCAGTACTTC. This sequence joins TRBV4-2 and TRBJ2-7; D is possibly TRBD1 (6 bases). Germline V lookup: CDR1 LGHNA, CDR2 YNFKEQ. Trimming cost V 0 bases and J 4 bases, with 10 bases left between them. The CDR3 consists of 14 residues.

The chain has TRBV18 and TRBJ2-1; 11 bases match TRBD2. The CDR3 has 17 amino acids. CDR1 KGHSH and CDR2 LQKENI come from the germline V gene. The V segment lost 3 bases and the J segment 6 bases; nucleotides outside the gene matches: 10. The DNA for the CDR3 is TGTGCCAGCTCACCTCGACCCACTAGCGGGGGCTCCAATGAGCAGTTCTTC. Translating gives CASSPRPTSGGSNEQFF. Together with reference TRBV18 and TRBJ2-1, the CDR3 gives the full variable domain: NAGVMQNPRHLVRRRGQEARLRCSPMKGHSHVYWYRQLPEEGLKFMVYLQKENIIDESGMPKERFSAEFPKEGPSILRIQQVVRGDSAAYFCASSPRPTSGGSNEQFFGPGTRLTVL.

The chain is built from TRBV5-6 and TRBJ1-3, with D maybe TRBD1 (6 bases). Germline loops: CDR1 SGHDT, CDR2 YYEEEE. The CDR3 contains 13 residues. Trimming shortened V by 4 bases and J by 4 bases, and 9 bases separated the two germline ends. The CDR3: CASSPDRGNTIYF. The DNA of the CDR3 is TGTGCCAGCAGCCCGGACAGAGGAAACACCATATATTTT.

The V and J genes are TRBV2 and TRBJ1-2; 7 bases line up with TRBD1. V was pared by 7 bases and J by 4 bases, with 9 bases of the junction left unmatched. Germline CDR1 reads SNHLY; CDR2 reads FYNNEI. CDR3 length equals 14 residues. The CDR3 protein is CASILQGIFYGYTF. The CDR3, as DNA: TGTGCCAGCATTCTACAGGGGATATTCTATGGCTACACCTTC.

The chain is built from TRBV9 and TRBJ2-5; no firm D call. Between the trimmed V and J ends, which lost 3 bases and 4 bases, there was a span of 13 bases. Germline V gene lookup returns CDR1 SGDLS and CDR2 YYNGEE. CDR3 length: 14 amino acids. CDR3 residues: CASSGPPAVETQYF. The DNA for the CDR3 is TGTGCCAGCAGCGGGCCGCCTGCGGTAGAGACCCAGTACTTC.

V usage is TRBV2 and J usage is TRBJ2-1; D is unresolved. The V end was cut by 4 bases, the J end by 0 bases, with 7 bases between. Germline V gene data show CDR1 as SNHLY and CDR2 as FYNNEI. This CDR3 spans 14 amino acids. Here the CDR3 reads CASSGALSYNEQFF. As DNA, the CDR3 is TGTGCCAGCAGTGGAGCACTCTCCTACAATGAGCAGTTCTTC. Together with reference TRBV2 and TRBJ2-1, the CDR3 gives the full variable domain: EPEVTQTPSHQVTQMGQEVILRCVPISNHLYFYWYRQILGQKVEFLVSFYNNEISEKSEIFDDQFSVERPDGSNFTLKIRSTKLEDSAMYFCASSGALSYNEQFFGPGTRLTVL.